The 19 T cell receptor beta chains listed next were all sequenced from one sample in a study of blood T cells in healthy people across ages. Sample-barcoded 5' priming and a J-beta primer mix drove a second PCR of 7 to 11 cycles. Using its own MiXCR run on the 5' RACE reads, TCRdb lists one record per CDR3 protein. This sample has 1.5 million to 2 million distinct CDR3 sequences, with 49% found just once. Sequences were obtained from blood. The receptor set was obtained from a woman aged 40 to 55 in good health.

The rearrangement joins TRBV29-1 to TRBJ2-5, with 7 nucleotides matching TRBD1. CDR1 and CDR2 from the germline V gene are SQVTM and ANQGSEA. The CDR3 runs 12 residues. The V and J ends lost 7 bases and 3 bases, in that order; junction bases with no gene match: 5. CDR3 amino acids: CSGRTGEETQYF. In DNA, the CDR3 is TGCAGCGGGAGGACAGGTGAAGAGACCCAGTACTTC.

This clonotype was seen a handful of times. The chain couples TRBV4-1 to TRBJ2-4; perhaps TRBD1 as D (7 bases). The tail of the sequence fits TRBJ2-7 better, so the J call may be wrong. Germline loops: CDR1 MGHRA, CDR2 YSYEKL. This CDR3 comprises 16 residues. The CDR3 region is CASSQVGGQPLYEQYF. CDR3 nucleotides: TGCGCCAGCAGCCAAGTCGGGGGACAGCCCCTCTACGAGCAGTACTTC.

The V gene is TRBV7-3, the J gene TRBJ2-1; 9 nucleotides agree with TRBD2. CDR1 is SGHTA, CDR2 FQGTGA, per germline. V was clipped by 4 bases and J by 5 bases; unmatched bases: 12. This CDR3 contains 17 residues. Here the CDR3 reads CASSSTAGGPIDNEQFF. CDR3 nucleotide sequence: TGTGCCAGCAGCTCCACTGCGGGGGGGCCTATAGACAATGAGCAGTTCTTC.

This sequence joins TRBV27 and TRBJ1-1; 9 bases agree with TRBD1. Germline V gene lookup returns CDR1 MNHEY and CDR2 SMNVEV (reference sequence). This CDR3 spans 14 amino acids. With V trimmed by 5 bases and J by 7 bases, 8 bases remained unmatched. The CDR3 bases are TGTGCCAGCAGTACGGGACAGGGTGCATTTGAAGCTTTCTTT. This sequence encodes CASSTGQGAFEAFF.

This rearrangement joins TRBV29-1 to TRBJ1-2, with D unresolved. The length of the CDR3 is 13 residues. Trimming removed 4 bases at V and 2 bases at J, with 11 bases between. From germline, CDR1 is SQVTM and CDR2 ANQGSEA. The CDR3 DNA sequence: TGCAGCGTTGGATTGAACAGAAACTATGGCTACACCTTC. It specifies CSVGLNRNYGYTF.

This sequence joins TRBV24-1 and TRBJ2-4; D is ambiguous. Trimming took off 4 bases at V and 0 bases at J, with 6 bases between the two ends. The CDR3 length is 14 residues. Germline values: CDR1 KGHDR, CDR2 SFDVKD. CDR3 DNA sequence: TGTGCCACCAGTGAGGCAGGAGCCAAAAACATTCAGTACTTC. This codes for CATSEAGAKNIQYF.

The chain employs TRBV4-2 and TRBJ1-1; D unclear. Germline V gives CDR1 LGHNA, CDR2 YNFKEQ. Between the trimmed V and J ends, which lost 0 bases and 4 bases, there was a span of 6 bases. This CDR3 spans 13 amino acids. CDR3 nucleotide sequence: TGTGCCAGCAGCCAAGAGTACGCCACTGAAGCTTTCTTT. It is translated as CASSQEYATEAFF.

This sequence joins TRBV12-3 or TRBV12-4 and TRBJ2-5, with 13 bases that match TRBD2. The J segment lost 2 bases and the V segment lost 6 bases, leaving 6 bases of the junction unmatched. The CDR3 runs 16 residues. CDR3 in DNA: TGTGCCAGCAGGTCAGGACTAGCGGGGGAACAAGAGACCCAGTACTTC. Translated: CASRSGLAGEQETQYF.

This clonotype was seen only once. The CDR3 spells CAIMGQVSGYTF. CDR3 nucleotide sequence: TGTGCCATCATGGGGCAGGTCTCTGGCTACACCTTC. The rearrangement uses TRBV6-4 and TRBJ1-2; tentatively, D is TRBD1 (5 bases). V lost 10 bases and J 7 bases, leaving 16 bases between the germline ends. CDR1 MRHNA and CDR2 SNTAGT come from the germline V gene. The CDR3 loop spans 12 amino acids.

This rearrangement joins TRBV15 to TRBJ2-1, with D perhaps matching TRBD2 (6 bases). Per germline, CDR1 LNHNV and CDR2 YYDKDF (reference sequence). V was cut by 0 bases and J by 2 bases, with 11 bases left in between. This CDR3 has 16 residues. CDR3 sequence (DNA): TGTGCCACCAGCAGAGATTGGCGCGGGACCTACAATGAGCAGTTCTTC. It translates to CATSRDWRGTYNEQFF.

The V call is TRBV6-2 or TRBV6-3, the J call TRBJ2-7, with D maybe TRBD2 (6 bases). CDR3 length: 17 amino acids. Germline V gene data show CDR1 as MNHEY and CDR2 as SVGEGT. Trimming shortened V by 2 bases and J by 3 bases, and 20 bases separated the two germline ends. CDR3 nucleotides: TGTGCCAGCAGTTACGGAACGTTGCGGGGATACCTCTACGAGCAGTACTTC. It specifies CASSYGTLRGYLYEQYF.

There are a few counts of this clonotype. Mismatch with germline at one junction end may stem from a read error. The gene calls are TRBV7-2 and TRBJ2-1; D uncertain. The germline CDR1 and CDR2 sequences are SGHTA and FQGNSA. The CDR3 consists of 11 residues. The CDR3 spells CAGSWVDEQFF. Written as DNA, the CDR3 is TGTGCCGGCAGCTGGGTAGATGAGCAGTTCTTC.

The chain couples TRBV6-2 or TRBV6-3 to TRBJ2-7; 10 bases fit TRBD1. Per germline, CDR1 MNHEY and CDR2 SVGEGT. This CDR3 is 15 amino acids long. V was pared by 6 bases and J by 5 bases, with 10 bases of the junction left unmatched. CDR3 sequence: CASSFVGTGVHEQYF. DNA of the CDR3: TGTGCCAGCAGCTTCGTCGGGACAGGGGTCCACGAGCAGTACTTC.

This chain links TRBV6-4 with TRBJ1-2; TRBD1 matches 9 bases. Germline CDR1 is MRHNA and CDR2 is SNTAGT. Trimming took 2 bases from V and 4 from J; bases not matched to a gene: 14. This CDR3 has 18 residues. The CDR3 bases are TGTGCCAGCAGTGACACAGGACTGGGACAGGGCCATCTCTATGGCTACACCTTC. It encodes CASSDTGLGQGHLYGYTF.

A few counts support this clonotype. The rearrangement uses TRBV12-3 or TRBV12-4 and TRBJ2-6, with 11 bases that match TRBD1. The V and J ends lost 6 bases and 2 bases, in that order; junction bases with no gene match: 6. This CDR3 is 17 amino acids long. CDR3 DNA: TGTGCCAGCAGGCCGGGACAGGGGGTGGCTGGGGCCAACGTCCTGACTTTC. Translating it yields CASRPGQGVAGANVLTF.

In this sample, this clonotype turned up a few times. The chain links TRBV20-1 to TRBJ1-2, with TRBD1 as a possible D gene (6 bases). This CDR3 spans 18 amino acids. Deletions cut 1 base from V and 5 bases from J, with 26 bases between. The germline V gene encodes CDR1 DFQATT and CDR2 SNEGSKA (reference sequence). The CDR3 bases are TGCAGTGCTAGAGGCCAGGATGGAGACAGGCGGACGGGATATGGCTACACCTTC. It encodes CSARGQDGDRRTGYGYTF.

The genes are TRBV4-3 and TRBJ1-2; possible D gene TRBD1, 5 bases. The germline V gene has CDR1 LGHNA and CDR2 YSLEER. This CDR3 has 17 amino acids. V was cut by 4 bases and J by 3 bases, with 21 bases left in between. As DNA, the CDR3 is TGCGCCAGCAGCCCCCAACCCCGGGGGGAGCGCCACTATGGCTACACCTTC. Protein sequence: CASSPQPRGERHYGYTF.

The V call is TRBV3-1, the J call TRBJ2-6; tentative D call: TRBD1 (5 bases). Germline V lookup: CDR1 LGHDT, CDR2 YNNKEL (reference sequence). V was trimmed by 4 bases and J by 11 bases, leaving 12 bases between them. The CDR3 consists of 13 residues. This CDR3 reads CASSRAAGYVLTF. CDR3 bases: TGTGCCAGCAGCCGCGCGGCAGGGTACGTCCTGACTTTC.

The chain combines TRBV7-9 with TRBJ1-5; D is unresolved. The ends were cut back, 3 bases at V and 7 bases at J, with 7 bases in the middle. The CDR3 loop spans 12 amino acids. Germline V gene lookup returns CDR1 SEHNR and CDR2 FQNEAQ (reference sequence). The CDR3 sequence: CASSFPEQPQHF. The CDR3 DNA reads as TGTGCCAGCAGCTTTCCGGAGCAGCCCCAGCATTTT.